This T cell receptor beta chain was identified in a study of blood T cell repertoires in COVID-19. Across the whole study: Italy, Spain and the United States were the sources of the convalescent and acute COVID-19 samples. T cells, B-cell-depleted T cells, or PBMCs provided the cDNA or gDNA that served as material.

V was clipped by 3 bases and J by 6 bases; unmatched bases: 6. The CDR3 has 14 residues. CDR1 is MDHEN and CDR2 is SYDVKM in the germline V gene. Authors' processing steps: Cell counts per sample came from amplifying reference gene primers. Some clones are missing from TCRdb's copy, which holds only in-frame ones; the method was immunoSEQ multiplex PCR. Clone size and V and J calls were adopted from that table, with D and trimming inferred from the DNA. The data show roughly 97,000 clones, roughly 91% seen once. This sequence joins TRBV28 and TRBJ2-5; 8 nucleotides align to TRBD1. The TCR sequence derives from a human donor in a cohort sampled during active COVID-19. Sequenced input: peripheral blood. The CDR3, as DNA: TGTGCCAGCAGTTTCCCGGACAGGGTAAAGACCCAGTACTTC. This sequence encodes CASSFPDRVKTQYF.